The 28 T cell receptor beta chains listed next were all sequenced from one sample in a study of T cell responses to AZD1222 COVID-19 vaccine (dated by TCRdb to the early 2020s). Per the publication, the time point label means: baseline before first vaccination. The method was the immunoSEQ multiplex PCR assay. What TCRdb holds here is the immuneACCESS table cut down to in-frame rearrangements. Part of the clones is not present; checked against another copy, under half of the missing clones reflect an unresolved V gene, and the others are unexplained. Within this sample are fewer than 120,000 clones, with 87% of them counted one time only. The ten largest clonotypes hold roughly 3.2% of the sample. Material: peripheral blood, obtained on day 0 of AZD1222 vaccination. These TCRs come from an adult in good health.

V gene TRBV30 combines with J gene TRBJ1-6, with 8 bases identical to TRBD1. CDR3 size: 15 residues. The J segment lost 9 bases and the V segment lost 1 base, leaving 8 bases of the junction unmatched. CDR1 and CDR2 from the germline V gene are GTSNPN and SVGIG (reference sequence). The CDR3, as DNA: TGTGCCTGGAGTGCACGGACAGGGTCGGGTTCACCCCTCCACTTT. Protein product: CAWSARTGSGSPLHF.

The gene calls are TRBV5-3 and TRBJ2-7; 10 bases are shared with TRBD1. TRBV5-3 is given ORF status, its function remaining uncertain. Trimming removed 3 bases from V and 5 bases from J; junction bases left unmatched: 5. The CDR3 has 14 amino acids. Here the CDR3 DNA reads TGTGCCAGAAGCTCAGACAGGGGGCTAAACGAGCAGTACTTC. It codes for CARSSDRGLNEQYF.

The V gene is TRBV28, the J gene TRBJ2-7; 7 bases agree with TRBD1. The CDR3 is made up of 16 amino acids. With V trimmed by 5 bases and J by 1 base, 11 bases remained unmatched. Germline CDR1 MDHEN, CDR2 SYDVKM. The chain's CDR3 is CASSGRQGGLSYEQYF. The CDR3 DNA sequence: TGTGCCAGCAGTGGGAGACAGGGTGGGTTGTCCTACGAGCAGTACTTC.

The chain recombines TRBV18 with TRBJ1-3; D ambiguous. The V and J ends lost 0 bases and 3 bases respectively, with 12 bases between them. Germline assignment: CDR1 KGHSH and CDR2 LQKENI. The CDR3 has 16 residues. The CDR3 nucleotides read TGTGCCAGCTCACCACCGGATTTACCCCTTGGAAACACCATATATTTT. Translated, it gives CASSPPDLPLGNTIYF.

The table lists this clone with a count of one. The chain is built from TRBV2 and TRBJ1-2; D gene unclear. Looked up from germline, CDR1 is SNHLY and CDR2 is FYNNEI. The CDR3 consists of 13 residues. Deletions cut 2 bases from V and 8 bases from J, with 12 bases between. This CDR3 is CASSERQLSGYTF. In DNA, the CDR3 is TGTGCCAGCAGTGAACGGCAGCTCTCCGGCTACACCTTC.

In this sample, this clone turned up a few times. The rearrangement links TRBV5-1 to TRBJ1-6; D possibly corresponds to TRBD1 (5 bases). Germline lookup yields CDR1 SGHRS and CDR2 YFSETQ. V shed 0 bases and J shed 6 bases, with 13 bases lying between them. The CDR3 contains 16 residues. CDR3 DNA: TGCGCCAGCAGCTTGGTGCAGGGCCGAGGTAATTCACCCCTCCACTTT. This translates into CASSLVQGRGNSPLHF.

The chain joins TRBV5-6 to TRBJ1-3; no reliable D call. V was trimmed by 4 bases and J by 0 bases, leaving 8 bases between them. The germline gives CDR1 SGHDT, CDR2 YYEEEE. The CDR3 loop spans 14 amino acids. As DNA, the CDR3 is TGTGCCAGCAGCACGGACGGCTCTGGAAACACCATATATTTT. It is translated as CASSTDGSGNTIYF.

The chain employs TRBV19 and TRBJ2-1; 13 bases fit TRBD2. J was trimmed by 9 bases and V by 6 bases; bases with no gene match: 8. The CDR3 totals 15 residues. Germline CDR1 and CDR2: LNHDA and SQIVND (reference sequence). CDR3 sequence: CASSGRTSGSFEQFF. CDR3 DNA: TGTGCCAGTAGCGGAAGGACTAGCGGGAGTTTTGAGCAGTTCTTC.

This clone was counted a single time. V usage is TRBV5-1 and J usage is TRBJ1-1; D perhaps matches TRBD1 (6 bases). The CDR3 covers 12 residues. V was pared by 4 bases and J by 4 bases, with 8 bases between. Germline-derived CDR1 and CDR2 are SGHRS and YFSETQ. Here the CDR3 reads CASSQGGTEAFF. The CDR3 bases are TGCGCCAGCAGCCAAGGGGGCACTGAAGCTTTCTTT.

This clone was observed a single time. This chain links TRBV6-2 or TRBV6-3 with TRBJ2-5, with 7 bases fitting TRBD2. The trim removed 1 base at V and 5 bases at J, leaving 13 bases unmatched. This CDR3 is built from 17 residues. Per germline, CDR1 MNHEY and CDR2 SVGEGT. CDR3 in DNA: TGTGCCAGCAGTTACTGGCGGGGGATTAATTTAGGGGAGACCCAGTACTTC. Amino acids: CASSYWRGINLGETQYF.

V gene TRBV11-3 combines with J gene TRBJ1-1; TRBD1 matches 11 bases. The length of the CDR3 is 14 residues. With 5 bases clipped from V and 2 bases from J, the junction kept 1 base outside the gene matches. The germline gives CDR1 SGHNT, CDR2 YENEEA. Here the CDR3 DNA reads TGTGCCAGCAGCGGACAGGGGGCAAACACTGAAGCTTTCTTT. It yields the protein CASSGQGANTEAFF.

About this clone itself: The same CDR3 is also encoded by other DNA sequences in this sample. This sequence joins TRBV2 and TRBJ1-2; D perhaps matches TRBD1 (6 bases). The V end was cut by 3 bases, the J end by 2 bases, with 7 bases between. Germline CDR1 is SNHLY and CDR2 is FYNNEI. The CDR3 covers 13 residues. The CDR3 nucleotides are TGTGCCAGCAGTGAGCAGGGGAACTATGGCTACACCTTC. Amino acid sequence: CASSEQGNYGYTF.

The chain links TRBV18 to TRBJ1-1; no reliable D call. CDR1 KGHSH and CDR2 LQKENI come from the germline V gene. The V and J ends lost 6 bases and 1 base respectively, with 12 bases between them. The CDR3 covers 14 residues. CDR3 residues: CASSTAAENTEAFF. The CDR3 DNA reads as TGTGCCAGCTCGACGGCGGCAGAGAACACTGAAGCTTTCTTT. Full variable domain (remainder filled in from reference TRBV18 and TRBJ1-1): NAGVMQNPRHLVRRRGQEARLRCSPMKGHSHVYWYRQLPEEGLKFMVYLQKENIIDESGMPKERFSAEFPKEGPSILRIQQVVRGDSAAYFCASSTAAENTEAFFGQGTRLTVV.

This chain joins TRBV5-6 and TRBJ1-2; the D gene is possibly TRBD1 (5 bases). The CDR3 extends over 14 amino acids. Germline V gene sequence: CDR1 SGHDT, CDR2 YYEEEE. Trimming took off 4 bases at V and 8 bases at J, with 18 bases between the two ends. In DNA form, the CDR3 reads TGTGCCAGCAGCCCAGGACACAATAGGGGAGGCTACACCTTC. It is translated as CASSPGHNRGGYTF.

CDR3: CASSLRVGTYGYTF. The DNA of the CDR3 is TGTGCCAGCAGTTTAAGAGTCGGGACCTATGGCTACACCTTC. The chain has TRBV28 and TRBJ1-2, with D possibly TRBD1 on 5 matching bases. The CDR3 consists of 14 residues. The V and J ends lost 2 bases and 4 bases respectively, with 11 bases between them. CDR1 is MDHEN, CDR2 SYDVKM, per germline.

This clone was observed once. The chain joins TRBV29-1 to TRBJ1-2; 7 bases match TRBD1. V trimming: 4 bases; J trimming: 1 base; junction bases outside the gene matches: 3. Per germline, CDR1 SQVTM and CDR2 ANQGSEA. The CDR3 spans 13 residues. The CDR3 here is CSVGTGVNYGYTF. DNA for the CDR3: TGCAGCGTTGGGACAGGAGTTAACTATGGCTACACCTTC.

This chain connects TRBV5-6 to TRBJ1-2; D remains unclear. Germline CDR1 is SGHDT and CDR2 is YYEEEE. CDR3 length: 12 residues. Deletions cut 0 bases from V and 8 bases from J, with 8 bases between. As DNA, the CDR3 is TGTGCCAGCAGCTTGGATGCCCGGGGCTACACCTTC. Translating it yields CASSLDARGYTF.

CDR3 sequence: CASAKIGTGGDEQYF. In DNA, the CDR3 is TGTGCCAGCGCAAAGATCGGGACAGGGGGTGACGAGCAGTACTTC. The J gene is TRBJ2-7, the V gene TRBV9; 11 nucleotides align to TRBD1. Germline V lookup: CDR1 SGDLS, CDR2 YYNGEE. V was pared by 7 bases and J by 5 bases, with 11 bases of the junction left unmatched. This CDR3 contains 15 residues.

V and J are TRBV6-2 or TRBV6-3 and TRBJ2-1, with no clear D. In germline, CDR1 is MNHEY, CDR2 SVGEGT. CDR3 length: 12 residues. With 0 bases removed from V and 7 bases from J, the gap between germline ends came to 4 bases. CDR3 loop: CASSYSKNEQFF. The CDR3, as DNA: TGTGCCAGCAGTTACTCGAAGAATGAGCAGTTCTTC.

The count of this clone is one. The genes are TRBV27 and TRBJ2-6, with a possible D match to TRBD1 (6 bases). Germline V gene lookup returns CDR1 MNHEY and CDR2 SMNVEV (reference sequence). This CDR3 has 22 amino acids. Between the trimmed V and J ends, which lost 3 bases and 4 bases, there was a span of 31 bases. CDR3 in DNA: TGTGCCAGCAGTTTGTGGGGGCCCAGGGCAGTAAATCCACCGGGCGGGGCCAACGTCCTGACTTTC. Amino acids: CASSLWGPRAVNPPGGANVLTF.

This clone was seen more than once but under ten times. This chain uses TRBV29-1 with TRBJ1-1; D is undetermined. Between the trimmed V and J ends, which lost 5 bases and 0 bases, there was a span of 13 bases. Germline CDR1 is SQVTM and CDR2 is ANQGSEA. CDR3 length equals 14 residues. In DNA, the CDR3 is TGCAGCGTTAAGGCAGAAACGCTGAACACTGAAGCTTTCTTT. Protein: CSVKAETLNTEAFF.

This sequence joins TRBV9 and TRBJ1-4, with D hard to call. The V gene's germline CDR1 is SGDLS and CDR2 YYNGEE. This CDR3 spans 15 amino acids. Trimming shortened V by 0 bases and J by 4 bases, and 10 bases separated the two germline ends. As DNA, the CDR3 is TGTGCCAGCAGCGTAGTTGGTTCAAGTAATGAAAAACTGTTTTTT. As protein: CASSVVGSSNEKLFF.

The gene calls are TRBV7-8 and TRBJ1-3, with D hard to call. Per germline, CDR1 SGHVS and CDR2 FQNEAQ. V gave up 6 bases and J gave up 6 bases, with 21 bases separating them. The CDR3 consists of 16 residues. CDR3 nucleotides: TGTGCCAGCAGAGTAACCCCTACACCCCCACCAAACACCATATATTTT. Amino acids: CASRVTPTPPPNTIYF.

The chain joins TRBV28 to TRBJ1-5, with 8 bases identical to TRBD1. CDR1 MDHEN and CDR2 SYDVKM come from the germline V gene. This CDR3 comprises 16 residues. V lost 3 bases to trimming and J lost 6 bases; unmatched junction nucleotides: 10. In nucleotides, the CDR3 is TGTGCCAGCAGTTTCCTGGACAGGGTCATATTTCAGCCCCAGCATTTT. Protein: CASSFLDRVIFQPQHF.

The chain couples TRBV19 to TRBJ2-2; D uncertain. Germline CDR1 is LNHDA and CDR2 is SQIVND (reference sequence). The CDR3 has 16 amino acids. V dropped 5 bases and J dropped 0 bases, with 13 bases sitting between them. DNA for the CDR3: TGTGCCAGTAGTTCCTGGAGCGCCGCGAACACCGGGGAGCTGTTTTTT. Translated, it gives CASSSWSAANTGELFF. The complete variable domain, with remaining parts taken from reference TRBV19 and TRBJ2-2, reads DGGITQSPKYLFRKEGQNVTLSCEQNLNHDAMYWYRQDPGQGLRLIYYSQIVNDFQKGDIAEGYSVSREKKESFPLTVTSAQKNPTAFYLCASSSWSAANTGELFFGEGSRLTVL.

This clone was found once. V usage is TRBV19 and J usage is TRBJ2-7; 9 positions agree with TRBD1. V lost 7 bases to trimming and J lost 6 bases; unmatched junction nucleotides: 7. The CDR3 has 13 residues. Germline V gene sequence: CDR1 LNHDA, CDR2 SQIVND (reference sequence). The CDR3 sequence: CASKGTGTSEQYF. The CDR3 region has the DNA TGTGCCAGTAAGGGGACAGGGACATCCGAGCAGTACTTC.

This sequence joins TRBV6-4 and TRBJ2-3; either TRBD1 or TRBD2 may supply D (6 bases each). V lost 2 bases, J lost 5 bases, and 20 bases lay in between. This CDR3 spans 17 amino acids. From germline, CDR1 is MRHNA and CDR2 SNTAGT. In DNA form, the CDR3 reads TGTGCCAGCAGTGACCAGGAGGGGGATACGTGCATAGATACGCAGTATTTT. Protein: CASSDQEGDTCIDTQYF.

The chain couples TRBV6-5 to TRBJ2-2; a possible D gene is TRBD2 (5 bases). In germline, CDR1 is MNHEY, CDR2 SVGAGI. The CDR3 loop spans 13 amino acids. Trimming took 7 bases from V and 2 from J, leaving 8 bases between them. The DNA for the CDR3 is TGTGCCAGCATAGAGGGAAACACCGGGGAGCTGTTTTTT. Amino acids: CASIEGNTGELFF.